The clone carrying this T cell receptor beta chain was seen a handful of times. Its matching antigen is unknown. Investigators reverse transcribed all isolated RNA, so they sequenced expressed TCRB transcripts. Naive, central memory and regulatory T cell samples averaged around 3.9 million immunoSEQ reads each. Clones were read by immunoSEQ multiplex PCR, and TCRdb kept only the in-frame ones, dropping some. This sample has 400,000 to 500,000 clones; 14% occur once, and the top ten carry roughly 0.038%. The V gene lost 2 bases and the J gene lost 0 bases, with 11 bases spanning the gap. CDR3 length equals 16 residues. The germline V gene has CDR1 MNHEY and CDR2 SVGAGI. This sample was included in a study of beta chain features in type 1 diabetes. Study conclusions and caveats: Any HLA type influence on TCRB rearrangement was left unresolved here.

Sequencing was performed on naive CD4+ T cells from blood. The source of this sequence is a man aged 25 to 40 in good health. The J gene is TRBJ2-1, the V gene TRBV6-5; D remains unclear. The CDR3 DNA follows: TGTGCCAGCAGTTACCGAGCGCCTAGCTCCTACAATGAGCAGTTCTTC. The encoded protein is CASSYRAPSSYNEQFF.